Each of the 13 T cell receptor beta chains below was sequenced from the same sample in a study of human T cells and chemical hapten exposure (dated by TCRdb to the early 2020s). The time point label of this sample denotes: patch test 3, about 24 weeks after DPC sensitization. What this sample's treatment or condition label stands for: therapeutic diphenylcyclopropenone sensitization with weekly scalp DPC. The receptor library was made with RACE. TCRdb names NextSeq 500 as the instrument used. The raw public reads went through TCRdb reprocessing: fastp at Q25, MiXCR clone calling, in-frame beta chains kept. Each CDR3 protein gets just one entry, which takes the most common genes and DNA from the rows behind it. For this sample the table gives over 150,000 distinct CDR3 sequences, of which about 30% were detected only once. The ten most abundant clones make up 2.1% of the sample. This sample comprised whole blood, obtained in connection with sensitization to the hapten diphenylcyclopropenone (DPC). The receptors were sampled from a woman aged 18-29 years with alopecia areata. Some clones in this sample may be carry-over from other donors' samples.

The CDR3 region has the DNA TGTGCCAGCAGCCTTCGGGATCCGGGAGGCTACACCTTC. This translates into CASSLRDPGGYTF. This chain joins TRBV7-9 and TRBJ1-2; D is uncertain. The CDR3 runs to 13 residues. Germline V gene sequence: CDR1 SEHNR, CDR2 FQNEAQ (reference sequence). V lost 5 bases and J lost 8, with 15 bases in between.

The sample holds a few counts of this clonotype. In nucleotides, the CDR3 is TGCAGCGTTCGGGTAGGGGGTTCCTACGAGCAGTACTTC. Translation gives CSVRVGGSYEQYF. The J gene is TRBJ2-7, the V gene TRBV29-1; TRBD1 might be the D (6 bases). CDR1 is SQVTM and CDR2 is ANQGSEA in the germline V gene. V was clipped by 5 bases and J by 1 base, with 12 bases between them. This CDR3 comprises 13 residues.

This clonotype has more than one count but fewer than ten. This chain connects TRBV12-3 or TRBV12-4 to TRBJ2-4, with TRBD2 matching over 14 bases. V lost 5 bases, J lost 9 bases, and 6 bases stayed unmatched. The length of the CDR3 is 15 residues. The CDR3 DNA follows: TGTGCCAGCAGTCCCGGACTAGCGGGGGGCGCCATTCAGTACTTC. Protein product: CASSPGLAGGAIQYF.

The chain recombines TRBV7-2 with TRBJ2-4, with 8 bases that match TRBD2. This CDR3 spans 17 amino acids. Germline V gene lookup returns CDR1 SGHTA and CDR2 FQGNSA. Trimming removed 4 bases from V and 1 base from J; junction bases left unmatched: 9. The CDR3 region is CASSSTGTRGAKNIQYF. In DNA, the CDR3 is TGTGCCAGCAGCTCGACCGGGACTAGAGGGGCCAAAAACATTCAGTACTTC.

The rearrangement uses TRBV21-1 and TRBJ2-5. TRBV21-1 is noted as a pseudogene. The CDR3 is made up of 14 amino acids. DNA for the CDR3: TGTGCCAGCGGAACGTCAGGAGTACAAGAGACCCAGTACTTC. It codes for CASGTSGVQETQYF.

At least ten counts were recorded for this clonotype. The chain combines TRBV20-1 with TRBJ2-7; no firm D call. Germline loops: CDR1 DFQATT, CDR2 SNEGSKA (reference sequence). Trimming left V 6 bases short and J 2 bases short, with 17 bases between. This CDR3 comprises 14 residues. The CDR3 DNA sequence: TGCAGTGCCACAGCCCCTGTGGGAACCTACGAGCAGTACTTC. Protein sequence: CSATAPVGTYEQYF.

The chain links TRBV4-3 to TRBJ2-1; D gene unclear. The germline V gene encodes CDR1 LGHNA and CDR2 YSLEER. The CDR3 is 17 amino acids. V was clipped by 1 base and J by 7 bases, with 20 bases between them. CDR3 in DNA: TGCGCCAGCAGCCAAGGGCACCTAGGGATCGGTTTTAATGAGCAGTTCTTC. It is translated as CASSQGHLGIGFNEQFF.

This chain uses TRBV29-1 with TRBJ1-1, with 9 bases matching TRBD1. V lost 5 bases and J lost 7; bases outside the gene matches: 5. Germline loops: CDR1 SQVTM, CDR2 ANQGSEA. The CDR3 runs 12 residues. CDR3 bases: TGCAGCGTTAGACAGGGGGGAAGTGAAGCTTTCTTT. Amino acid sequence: CSVRQGGSEAFF.

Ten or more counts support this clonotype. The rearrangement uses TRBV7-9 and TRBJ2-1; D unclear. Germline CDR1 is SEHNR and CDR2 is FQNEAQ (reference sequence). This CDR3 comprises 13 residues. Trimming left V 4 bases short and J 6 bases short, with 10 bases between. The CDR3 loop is CASSSYGPNEQFF. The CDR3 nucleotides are TGTGCCAGCAGCTCATACGGACCCAATGAGCAGTTCTTC.

This CDR3 is CASPTLCRSLYEQYF. The CDR3 bases are TGCGCCAGCCCGACCCTGTGTCGGAGCCTCTACGAGCAGTACTTC. The rearrangement links TRBV5-1 to TRBJ2-7; D is unresolved. V lost 7 bases and J lost 3, with 20 bases in between. The CDR3 has 15 amino acids. CDR1 and CDR2 (germline): SGHRS, YFSETQ. Supplemented by reference TRBV5-1 and TRBJ2-7, the full variable domain reads KAGVTQTPRYLIKTRGQQVTLSCSPISGHRSVSWYQQTPGQGLQFLFEYFSETQRNKGNFPGRFSGRQFSNSRSEMNVSTLELGDSALYLCASPTLCRSLYEQYFGPGTRLTVT.

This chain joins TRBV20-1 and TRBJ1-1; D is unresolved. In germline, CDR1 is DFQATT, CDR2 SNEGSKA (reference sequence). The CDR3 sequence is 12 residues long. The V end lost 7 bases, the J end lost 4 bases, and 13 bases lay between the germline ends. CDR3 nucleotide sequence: TGCAGTGTGGAGGGCATGGGCACTGAAGCTTTCTTT. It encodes CSVEGMGTEAFF.

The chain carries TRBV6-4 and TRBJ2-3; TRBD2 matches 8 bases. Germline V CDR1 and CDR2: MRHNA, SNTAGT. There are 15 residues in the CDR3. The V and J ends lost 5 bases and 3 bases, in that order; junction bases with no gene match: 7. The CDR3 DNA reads TGTGCCAGCAGTTCGACTAGCGAAGGGACAGATACGCAGTATTTT. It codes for CASSSTSEGTDTQYF.

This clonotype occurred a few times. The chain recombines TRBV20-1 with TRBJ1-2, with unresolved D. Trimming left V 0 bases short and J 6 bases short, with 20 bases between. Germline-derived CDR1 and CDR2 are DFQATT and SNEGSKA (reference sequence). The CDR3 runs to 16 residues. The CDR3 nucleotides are TGCAGTGCTAGAGAAGGGTTAGGCAGAGGTCATGATGGCTACACCTTC. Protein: CSAREGLGRGHDGYTF.